A single sample is the source of the 8 T cell receptor beta chains below, sequenced in a study of blood T cell repertoires in COVID-19. Repertoires were generated with immunoSEQ multiplex PCR, while TCRdb's copy carries only in-frame clones and drops some. The table has about 360,000 clones, around 90% seen once. Sequencing was performed on PBMCs or T cells enriched from blood (not recorded which). These receptors all come from a woman aged 40 to 49 with acute COVID-19.

Points on this clone: Distinct nucleotide sequences in the sample also encode this CDR3. The CDR3 region has the DNA TGTGCCAGCAGCCGGCCGGGACAGGGGTACGGCTACACCTTC. Translated, it gives CASSRPGQGYGYTF. This sequence joins TRBV7-9 and TRBJ1-2; 10 bases map to TRBD1. The CDR3 consists of 14 residues. The V gene end was trimmed by 5 bases and the J gene end by 8 bases; junction bases not matched to a gene: 8. Per germline, CDR1 SEHNR and CDR2 FQNEAQ (reference sequence).

The chain employs TRBV20-1 and TRBJ2-5; TRBD2 matches at 9 bases. The V gene's germline CDR1 is DFQATT and CDR2 SNEGSKA (reference sequence). The CDR3 runs 16 residues. V lost 3 bases to trimming and J lost 0 bases; unmatched junction nucleotides: 8. The CDR3 here is CSASQGLAEYQETQYF. The DNA of the CDR3 is TGCAGTGCTAGTCAGGGACTAGCAGAGTACCAAGAGACCCAGTACTTC.

This clone has just one count. Other DNA sequences in the same sample also yield this CDR3. The chain combines TRBV19 with TRBJ1-5; TRBD1 agrees at 7 bases. Germline V CDR1 and CDR2: LNHDA, SQIVND (reference sequence). This CDR3 contains 14 residues. V lost 4 bases to trimming and J lost 2 bases; unmatched junction nucleotides: 2. The CDR3 loop is CASSTTGRNQPQHF. CDR3 DNA sequence: TGTGCCAGTAGTACGACAGGGCGCAATCAGCCCCAGCATTTT.

The gene calls are TRBV29-1 and TRBJ1-1, with no clear D. The germline V gene has CDR1 SQVTM and CDR2 ANQGSEA. Trimming removed 4 bases from V and 6 bases from J, with 12 bases in between. The CDR3 contains 12 residues. The CDR3 DNA is TGCAGCGTTGGCGGTGCATTGGCTGAAGCTTTCTTT. This sequence encodes CSVGGALAEAFF.

The J gene is TRBJ2-1, the V gene TRBV4-1; TRBD1 might be the D (7 bases). The V and J ends lost 0 bases and 8 bases respectively, with 20 bases between them. The CDR3 has 17 amino acids. Per the germline V gene, CDR1 is MGHRA and CDR2 is YSYEKL. In nucleotides, the CDR3 is TGCGCCAGCAGCCAAGATCGGTGGAGGGGGCTACGTGATGAGCAGTTCTTC. It codes for CASSQDRWRGLRDEQFF.

The rearrangement joins TRBV6-1 to TRBJ1-1; D is undetermined. CDR3 length: 16 residues. Trimming left V 2 bases short and J 11 bases short, with 24 bases between. CDR1 is MNHNS, CDR2 SASEGT, per germline. In DNA form, the CDR3 reads TGTGCCAGCAGTGAAAAATTCACAGTTGCGTGGGTTGAGGCTTTCTTT. This gives the protein CASSEKFTVAWVEAFF.

The gene calls are TRBV15 and TRBJ1-4, with TRBD1 identical over 9 bases. Trimming at V came to 1 base and at J to 11 bases, leaving 11 bases not matched to a gene. CDR3 length: 16 amino acids. Germline CDR1 is LNHNV and CDR2 is YYDKDF (reference sequence). CDR3 sequence reads: CATSRAATGTGKKLFF. The CDR3 bases are TGTGCCACCAGCAGAGCCGCGACCGGGACAGGGAAGAAACTGTTTTTT.

This clone was seen a few times. The genes are TRBV6-5 and TRBJ1-1, with a tentative D call TRBD1 (6 bases). The CDR3 covers 13 residues. The germline V gene has CDR1 MNHEY and CDR2 SVGAGI. V was cut by 6 bases and J by 8 bases, with 16 bases left in between. CDR3 nucleotides: TGTGCCAGCAGCCCCCCTCAGGACAGCGAAGCTTTCTTT. This codes for CASSPPQDSEAFF.